This passage covers 8 T cell receptor beta chains from one sample sequenced in a study of cytomegalovirus exposure and HLA in healthy donors. The PCR made use of 60 Vbeta and 13 Jbeta primers. Method: immunoSEQ multiplex PCR; TCRdb's copy keeps in-frame clones and lacks some. Found here are approximately 120,000 clones, under 85% of them singletons; the top ten hold 4.2%. Specimen: PBMCs. The receptors derive from a woman in her forties or fifties in good health and CMV-seropositive.

The chain carries TRBV30 and TRBJ1-4, with D unresolved. The length of the CDR3 is 11 residues. From germline, CDR1 is GTSNPN and CDR2 SVGIG (reference sequence). The V end lost 8 bases, the J end lost 8 bases, and 12 bases lay between the germline ends. The CDR3, as DNA: TGTGCCGCGGATCTATCCGAAAAACTGTTTTTT. Translating it yields CAADLSEKLFF.

The gene calls are TRBV27 and TRBJ2-7, with a possible D match to TRBD2 (7 bases). The germline V gene has CDR1 MNHEY and CDR2 SMNVEV (reference sequence). This CDR3 comprises 15 residues. With 2 bases removed from V and 0 bases from J, the gap between germline ends came to 11 bases. The CDR3 protein is CASSLGAGASYEQYF. CDR3 coding DNA: TGTGCCAGCAGTTTAGGGGCGGGGGCCTCCTACGAGCAGTACTTC.

The CDR3 DNA reads as TGTGCCAGCAGCACAGGGACGGTGGGGTTGTCCTACAATGAGCAGTTCTTC. Translated: CASSTGTVGLSYNEQFF. The rearrangement uses TRBV5-6 and TRBJ2-1; the D gene is possibly TRBD1 (6 bases). Germline CDR1 reads SGHDT; CDR2 reads YYEEEE. The V end was cut by 4 bases, the J end by 1 base, with 18 bases between. The CDR3 loop spans 17 amino acids.

This sequence joins TRBV5-1 and TRBJ2-7; no reliable D call. CDR1 and CDR2 from the germline V gene are SGHRS and YFSETQ. This CDR3 comprises 15 residues. Trimming took off 5 bases at V and 2 bases at J, with 17 bases between the two ends. The CDR3 DNA sequence: TGCGCCAGCAGTCCAGGAAGTACTTGGACCTACGAGCAGTACTTC. This gives the protein CASSPGSTWTYEQYF.

A few counts support this clone. This chain connects TRBV5-4 to TRBJ2-7; D is possibly TRBD2 (5 bases). The length of the CDR3 is 13 residues. Looked up from germline, CDR1 is SGHNT and CDR2 is YYREEE (reference sequence). V lost 1 base, J lost 1 base, and 6 bases lay in between. In DNA form, the CDR3 reads TGTGCCAGCAGCTTGCGGGGTTCCTACGAGCAGTACTTC. Protein sequence: CASSLRGSYEQYF.

This clone was counted only a few times. This chain uses TRBV4-3 with TRBJ1-5; D not certain. Trimming removed 0 bases from V and 6 bases from J, with 6 bases in between. The germline V gene encodes CDR1 LGHNA and CDR2 YSLEER. The CDR3 loop spans 13 amino acids. CDR3 DNA: TGCGCCAGCAGCCAAGATCGGGGTCAGCCCCAGCATTTT. This translates into CASSQDRGQPQHF.

This sequence joins TRBV4-2 and TRBJ1-2; the match to TRBD1 covers 9 bases. CDR1 and CDR2 (germline): LGHNA, YNFKEQ. This CDR3 spans 14 amino acids. V was clipped by 6 bases and J by 1 base; unmatched bases: 3. The CDR3 region is CASSRTGDNYGYTF. As DNA, the CDR3 is TGTGCCAGCAGTAGGACAGGGGATAACTATGGCTACACCTTC.

The chain links TRBV19 to TRBJ2-1, with D possibly matching TRBD1 (5 bases). V lost 7 bases and J lost 9, with 16 bases in between. The CDR3 runs to 13 residues. The V gene's germline CDR1 is LNHDA and CDR2 SQIVND (reference sequence). CDR3 loop: CASNPGYFGEQFF. The CDR3 coding sequence is TGTGCCAGTAACCCAGGGTATTTTGGTGAGCAGTTCTTC.